This T cell receptor beta chain was sequenced in a study of control samples from healthy donors and cancer patients (dated by TCRdb to 2020 to 2022). V is cut by 4 bases and J by 4 bases, and the space between the germline ends is 16 bases. The CDR3, cysteine through phenylalanine, is 15 amino acids long. Left in the record is the CDR3 DNA by itself, 45 bases read in frame from the first base. CDR1 and CDR2, per the germline V gene, are MNHEY and SVGAGI. Regarding this clone: The target of this receptor is not known. Base qualities are not at hand, and no much larger clone is one base apart.

Library preparation used the immunoSEQ multiplex PCR assay. The table was pulled from immuneACCESS by TCRdb, which kept in-frame rearrangements only. Such tables lose some clones; where checked, under half of the loss comes from unresolved V genes, and the rest has no known cause. A total of some 120,000 clones appear in this sample, over 75% of them only once. More than 1.5% of the sample rests with the top ten. The TCR was taken from a man aged 18-30 years in good health. Recombination connected TRBV6-5 to TRBJ1-1; 6 matching bases give a weak D call of TRBD1. The sequenced sample consisted of blood. CDR3 protein: CASSLQGRAITEAFF. The nucleotide sequence reads as follows: TGTGCCAGCAGTTTGCAGGGGAGGGCGATCACTGAAGCTTTCTTT.